This is a list of T cell receptor beta chains from one sample in a study of T cells in Graves' hyperthyroidism and ophthalmopathy. MiXCR, run by TCRdb on the multiplex PCR reads, gives a single entry per CDR3 protein. Of 700,000 or so distinct CDR3 sequences in the sample, about a sixth are singletons; the top ten hold approximately 8.4%. Source material: blood. The receptors come from a man aged 18-30 years with Graves' hyperthyroidism. CDR3s include the opening cysteine and the closing phenylalanine or tryptophan. The D gene is left open where the match is weak. Clone size is not always given. Where it is, it says once, few, many or a class for expanded clones.

v_gene	abundance	d_gene	j_gene	CDR3nt	CDR3aa
TRBV25-1	NA	NA	TRBJ2-2	TGTGCCAGCAGTGAGGCCAGGGTGAACACCGGGGAGCTGTTTTTT	CASSEARVNTGELFF
TRBV12-3/TRBV12-4	many	TRBD2	TRBJ2-5	TGTGCCAGCAGACCTAGCGGGAGAGGCCAAGAGACCCAGTACTTC	CASRPSGRGQETQYF
TRBV10-3	many	TRBD1	TRBJ2-7	TGTGCCATCAGTGCCACCCAGGGGGCGGGGGAGCAGTACTTC	CAISATQGAGEQYF
TRBV14	NA	NA	TRBJ1-2	TGTGCCAGCAGCCAAGGACACGCAAGACGGTTCAGTTATGGCTACACCTTC	CASSQGHARRFSYGYTF
TRBV4-1	NA	TRBD1	TRBJ2-7	TGCGCCAGCAGCCAGGCCCTGGACAGGTTCTCCTACGAGCAGTACTTC	CASSQALDRFSYEQYF
TRBV20-1	many	NA	TRBJ1-2	TGCAGTGCCATGGGGAATGGCTACACCTTC	CSAMGNGYTF
TRBV15	few	NA	TRBJ2-7	TGTGCCACCACGGACACCAATACCTACGAGCAGTACTTC	CATTDTNTYEQYF
TRBV6-1	NA	TRBD1	TRBJ2-2	TGTGCCAGCAGTACTGTCGACAGGGGGGGCACCGGGGAGCTGTTTTTT	CASSTVDRGGTGELFF
TRBV27	few	TRBD1	TRBJ1-5	TGTGCCAGCAGTGCGACAGGGGATAGCAATCAGCCCCAGCATTTT	CASSATGDSNQPQHF
TRBV28	many	TRBD2	TRBJ2-1	TGTGCCAGCAGTGATACTAGCGGGAGATTTCGGCAGTTCTTC	CASSDTSGRFRQFF
TRBV20-1	NA	NA	TRBJ2-1	TGCAGTGCGGAACAAGCGGGCCCCTCCTACAATGAGCAGTTCTTC	CSAEQAGPSYNEQFF
TRBV28	many	NA	TRBJ2-1	TGTGCCAGCAGTTCCGTTCACTTCTACAATGAGCAGTTCTTC	CASSSVHFYNEQFF
TRBV11-2	many	NA	TRBJ2-3	TGTGCCAGCAGCACGACAGATTCTAGCACAGATACGCAGTATTTT	CASSTTDSSTDTQYF
TRBV10-3	NA	NA	TRBJ2-7	TGTGCCATCAGTGAGTCGAGCATTTACCAGGTTAGCTCCTACGAGCAGTACTTC	CAISESSIYQVSSYEQYF
TRBV28	many	TRBD2	TRBJ2-5	TGTGCCAGCGAAGAGGGAGGGTCCAAGAAGACCCAGTACTTC	CASEEGGSKKTQYF
TRBV12-3/TRBV12-4	many	NA	TRBJ1-4	TGTGCCAGCACGGCGACCGGGACAACAGGTGAAAAACTGTTTTTT	CASTATGTTGEKLFF
TRBV12-3/TRBV12-4	many	TRBD2	TRBJ2-1	TGTGCCAGCCGCTCCGGGACTAGCGTAGATGAGCAGTTCTTC	CASRSGTSVDEQFF
TRBV12-3/TRBV12-4	NA	NA	TRBJ2-7	TGTGCCAGCAGTTATTACGCTCAAGAGCAGTACTTC	CASSYYAQEQYF
TRBV2	many	TRBD1	TRBJ1-1	TGTGCCAGCAGCATTGACAGGGGGATTGAAGCTTTCTTT	CASSIDRGIEAFF
TRBV11-2	many	TRBD2	TRBJ2-7	TGTGCCAGCAGCCTCCTGGCGGGAGGGCCCCACGAGCAGTACTTC	CASSLLAGGPHEQYF
TRBV5-1	few	NA	TRBJ1-2	TGCGCCAGCAGCTCGGGCCAAGGCTACACCTTC	CASSSGQGYTF
TRBV5-1	NA	NA	TRBJ1-3	TGCGCCACCCGACAGAACTCTGGAAACACCATATATTTT	CATRQNSGNTIYF
TRBV29-1	NA	NA	TRBJ1-1	TGCAGCGCCTTCCGGGCCCTGAACACTGAAGCTTTCTTT	CSAFRALNTEAFF
TRBV2	many	TRBD1	TRBJ1-5	TGTGCCAGCAGTGAGCGGACAGGGGATCAGCCCCAGCATTTT	CASSERTGDQPQHF
TRBV5-1	NA	TRBD1	TRBJ2-7	TGCGCCAGCAGTAACACGGAGACAGGGAGAGGGTACGAGCAGTACTTC	CASSNTETGRGYEQYF
TRBV2	few	NA	TRBJ2-2	TGTGCCAGCAGTGAAGGAGGGATTGCGAACACCGGGGAGCTGTTTTTT	CASSEGGIANTGELFF
TRBV2	many	NA	TRBJ2-1	TGTGCCAGCATCTCTACTAGTGGAGGGGTTTATTATGGGCAGTTCTTC	CASISTSGGVYYGQFF
TRBV15	many	TRBD1	TRBJ1-2	TGTGCCACCAGCAGTGGGGGACAGAACTATGGCTACACCTTC	CATSSGGQNYGYTF
TRBV2	many	NA	TRBJ2-2	TGTGCCAGCAGTGAAGAAAGACATGTTTTCACCGGGGAGCTGTTTTTT	CASSEERHVFTGELFF
TRBV5-1	many	NA	TRBJ2-3	TGCGCCAGCAGTTATGCGAGGAGGAGCACAGATACGCAGTATTTT	CASSYARRSTDTQYF
TRBV20-1	few	NA	TRBJ2-5	TGCAGTGCTAGAGGACAGGAACACCAAGAGACCCAGTACTTC	CSARGQEHQETQYF
TRBV5-1	few	NA	TRBJ2-6	TGCGCCAGCATCGGAGGGGGCGCCGGGGCCAACGTCCTGACTTTC	CASIGGGAGANVLTF
TRBV28	NA	NA	TRBJ2-4	TGTGCCAGCACCCGAGGGGGGGACATTCAGTACTTC	CASTRGGDIQYF
TRBV5-4	few	NA	TRBJ1-1	TGTGCCAGCAGCTCTCCCCGGACGGGAGGGAACACTGAAGCTTTCTTT	CASSSPRTGGNTEAFF
TRBV6-1	once	NA	TRBJ2-7	TGTGCCAGCATGCCTAGCTCCTACGAGCAGTACTTC	CASMPSSYEQYF
TRBV12-3/TRBV12-4	many	TRBD2	TRBJ2-4	TGTGCCAGCAGTTTGGGAGCGGGAGAGGGAAACATTCAGTACTTC	CASSLGAGEGNIQYF
TRBV10-2	NA	NA	TRBJ2-3	TGCGCCAGCAGAAGCCTCCGGGGGTACGACGTGGCAGATACGCAGTATTTT	CASRSLRGYDVADTQYF
TRBV7-9	NA	TRBD1	TRBJ1-5	TGTGCCAGCAGCGGTGGGACAGGGGGCGGAGGGAATCAGCCCCAGCATTTT	CASSGGTGGGGNQPQHF
TRBV9	many	NA	TRBJ1-2	TGTGCCAGCAGCGTCGGAGATGGCTACACCTTC	CASSVGDGYTF
TRBV7-2	NA	NA	TRBJ1-1	TGTGCCAGCAGCTTAGTCACCATTGAAGCTTTCTTT	CASSLVTIEAFF
TRBV19	few	NA	TRBJ1-5	TGTGCCAGTAGTAACCAGGTCATTCAGCCCCAGCATTTT	CASSNQVIQPQHF
TRBV7-9	NA	NA	TRBJ1-2	TGTGCCAGCAGCTCCTTGTACGGCTATGGCTACACCTTC	CASSSLYGYGYTF
TRBV25-1	few	NA	TRBJ2-3	TGTGCCAGCAGGAGGATAGATACGCAGTATTTT	CASRRIDTQYF
TRBV29-1	many	NA	TRBJ2-1	TGCAGCGGAGAGTTGGACCGACCGTACAATGAGCAGTTCTTC	CSGELDRPYNEQFF
TRBV12-3/TRBV12-4	few	NA	TRBJ1-3	TGTGCCAGCACTCCGGACGGTCGCTCTGGAAACACCATATATTTT	CASTPDGRSGNTIYF
TRBV7-2	few	TRBD1	TRBJ2-4	TGTGCCAGCAGCTTATGGACAGGAACCCTAGCTAAAAACATTCAGTACTTC	CASSLWTGTLAKNIQYF
TRBV5-1	few	NA	TRBJ2-7	TGCGCCAGCAGCTGGGGGGCGGTCTTGGGGCCCGAGCAGTACTTC	CASSWGAVLGPEQYF
TRBV7-9	NA	TRBD2	TRBJ2-3	TGTGCCAGCACCTCGGGAGGGCCTGCAGATACGCAGTATTTT	CASTSGGPADTQYF